A single sample gave rise to the 23 T cell receptor beta chains below, sequenced in a study of Graves' ophthalmopathy and Graves' hyperthyroidism. RNA transcripts were the source from which TCR beta CDR3 regions were amplified. The first-round RT-PCR employed HTBI primers together with the Qiagen OneStep RT-PCR kit. A multiplex PCR was then performed as the second round. In TCRdb, the multiplex PCR reads were re-called with MiXCR into one record per CDR3 protein. Of 230,000 or so distinct CDR3 sequences in the sample, around 50% were seen once. Sequencing input: peripheral blood. The receptor source for this set is an adult man with Graves' ophthalmopathy.

This clonotype was counted a few times. This sequence joins TRBV20-1 and TRBJ2-7; D perhaps matches TRBD1 (6 bases). Per the germline V gene, CDR1 is DFQATT and CDR2 is SNEGSKA (reference sequence). The CDR3 loop spans 14 amino acids. With 6 bases removed from V and 0 bases from J, the gap between germline ends came to 15 bases. DNA for the CDR3: TGCAGTGCCGAAAGGGACACACGCTCCTACGAGCAGTACTTC. Its protein product is CSAERDTRSYEQYF.

Worth noting for this clonotype: One end of the junction varies from germline; a read error may be responsible. The rearrangement links TRBV7-9 to TRBJ2-5; D may be TRBD1 or TRBD2 (7 bases each). CDR1 SEHNR and CDR2 FQNEAQ come from the germline V gene (reference sequence). The CDR3 sequence is 15 residues long. As DNA, the CDR3 is TGTGCTAGCAGCCGCAGGGGGGGGCCAGGGGAGACCCAGTACTTC. Translation gives CASSRRGGPGETQYF.

The chain recombines TRBV20-1 with TRBJ2-5; 9 bases are a match to TRBD1. Germline-derived CDR1 and CDR2 are DFQATT and SNEGSKA (reference sequence). Losses at the gene ends were 3 bases for V and 9 bases for J; bases not matched to a gene: 8. CDR3 length: 13 amino acids. This chain's CDR3 is CSARTGGEQPQYF. The CDR3 DNA follows: TGCAGTGCTAGGACAGGGGGGGAGCAGCCCCAGTACTTC.

The CDR3 DNA reads TGTGCCAGCAGCGTAGGCTGGGAGACCCAGTACTTC. This translates into CASSVGWETQYF. V gene TRBV9 combines with J gene TRBJ2-5; D call uncertain. Between the trimmed V and J ends, which lost 0 bases and 5 bases, there was a span of 5 bases. CDR1 SGDLS and CDR2 YYNGEE come from the germline V gene. The CDR3 sequence is 12 residues long.

This clonotype was detected many times. This chain connects TRBV20-1 to TRBJ2-7; D is unclear. Trimming took 0 bases from V and 5 from J, leaving 11 bases between them. The V gene's germline CDR1 is DFQATT and CDR2 SNEGSKA (reference sequence). The CDR3 length is 13 residues. CDR3 DNA: TGCAGTGCTAGAGATGGCAGTATAAACGAGCAGTACTTC. This sequence encodes CSARDGSINEQYF.

The chain links TRBV25-1 to TRBJ2-5, with 7 bases that match TRBD1. This CDR3 has 16 amino acids. J lost 2 bases, V lost 6 bases, and 12 bases had no gene match. CDR1 MGHDK and CDR2 SYGVNS come from the germline V gene. CDR3 nucleotides: TGTGCCAGCAGCCCTATATTGACAGGGTTACAAGAGACCCAGTACTTC. As protein: CASSPILTGLQETQYF. The full variable domain, rest sourced from reference TRBV25-1 and TRBJ2-5, is EADIYQTPRYLVIGTGKKITLECSQTMGHDKMYWYQQDPGMELHLIHYSYGVNSTEKGDLSSESTVSRIRTEHFPLTLESARPSHTSQYLCASSPILTGLQETQYFGPGTRLLVL.

This clonotype was counted a few times. V usage is TRBV10-3 and J usage is TRBJ1-5; D not certain. The V gene's germline CDR1 is ENHRY and CDR2 SYGVKD. Trimming stripped 0 bases from V and 7 bases from J, with 10 bases between. This CDR3 region has 14 residues. CDR3 sequence (DNA): TGTGCCATCAGTGAGTCTAACCGGGCCCAGCCCCAGCATTTT. It encodes CAISESNRAQPQHF.

The chain combines TRBV19 with TRBJ1-6, with 7 bases matching TRBD1. In germline, CDR1 is LNHDA, CDR2 SQIVND (reference sequence). V shed 6 bases and J 10 bases; nucleotides not matched to a gene: 9. This CDR3 contains 14 residues. The CDR3 DNA follows: TGTGCCAGTAGACACGGAGGGGGCGACTCACCCCTCCACTTT. This encodes CASRHGGGDSPLHF.

The V call is TRBV19, the J call TRBJ2-2; tentatively, D is TRBD1 or TRBD2 (5 bases each). V was pared by 4 bases and J by 4 bases, with 19 bases between. This CDR3 spans 17 amino acids. Per germline, CDR1 LNHDA and CDR2 SQIVND (reference sequence). In DNA form, the CDR3 reads TGTGCCAGTAGTACTCGGGGCCAGGGCATCCTCACCGGGGAGCTGTTTTTT. It encodes CASSTRGQGILTGELFF. Drawing the rest from reference TRBV19 and TRBJ2-2, the complete variable domain is DGGITQSPKYLFRKEGQNVTLSCEQNLNHDAMYWYRQDPGQGLRLIYYSQIVNDFQKGDIAEGYSVSREKKESFPLTVTSAQKNPTAFYLCASSTRGQGILTGELFFGEGSRLTVL.

Concerning this clonotype: The junction departs from the called germline gene at one end, perhaps through a read error. V gene TRBV29-1 combines with J gene TRBJ2-6; weak D call: TRBD1 (6 bases). Germline CDR1 reads SQVTM; CDR2 reads ANQGSEA. The CDR3 runs 11 residues. Written as DNA, the CDR3 is TGCAGCGTGGGTCCCAGGGACACTGAAGCTTTC. This sequence encodes CSVGPRDTEAF.

The CDR3 nucleotides are TGTGCCAGCAGCTCCTCGGGGGGAGTCGGAGAGACCCAGTACTTC. Residues: CASSSSGGVGETQYF. This chain links TRBV5-4 with TRBJ2-5, with 7 bases aligning to TRBD2. The CDR3 has 15 amino acids. V lost 3 bases, J lost 4 bases, and 9 bases stayed unmatched. The germline V gene has CDR1 SGHNT and CDR2 YYREEE (reference sequence).

About this clonotype itself: The junction and the germline gene differ at one end; a read error may be behind it. The chain has TRBV7-8 and TRBJ2-7; D may be TRBD1 (5 bases). The CDR3 length is 17 residues. Germline CDR1 SGHVS, CDR2 FQNEAQ. CDR3 nucleotides: TGCGCCAGCAGCCAAGGGGCACAAACTGTACTCTCCCACGAGCAGTACTTC. Translating gives CASSQGAQTVLSHEQYF.

This clonotype was detected ten times or more. This chain uses TRBV20-1 with TRBJ1-5; 7 positions agree with TRBD1. Germline V CDR1 and CDR2: DFQATT, SNEGSKA (reference sequence). There are 14 residues in the CDR3. J was trimmed by 3 bases and V by 6 bases; bases with no gene match: 8. The CDR3 coding sequence is TGCAGTGCCCCAGCCGACAGGGACAATCAGCCCCAGCATTTT. Translation: CSAPADRDNQPQHF.

This clonotype was counted between two and nine times. V and J are TRBV15 and TRBJ1-4; D call uncertain. The ends were cut back, 0 bases at V and 13 bases at J, with 12 bases in the middle. CDR1 and CDR2 from the germline V gene are LNHNV and YYDKDF (reference sequence). This CDR3 is 13 amino acids long. This CDR3 is CATSREEEGRLFF. Written as DNA, the CDR3 is TGTGCCACCAGCAGAGAAGAGGAAGGGAGACTGTTTTTT.

The V and J genes are TRBV28 and TRBJ2-5, with 7 bases that match TRBD2. V was clipped by 5 bases and J by 5 bases; unmatched bases: 11. Germline CDR1 and CDR2: MDHEN and SYDVKM. CDR3 length: 15 residues. The CDR3 coding sequence is TGTGCCAGCAGTGCCGGGGGAGGGGTGCGGGAGACCCAGTACTTC. Translated, it gives CASSAGGGVRETQYF.

In the case of this clonotype: The germline gene is not matched at one end of the junction; a read error may be the cause. The chain is built from TRBV29-1 and TRBJ2-5; maybe TRBD2 (6 bases). The CDR3 is 14 residues long. CDR1 SQVTM and CDR2 ANQGSEA come from the germline V gene. CDR3 residues: CSVEDHTGDSGPFF. CDR3 nucleotide sequence: TGCAGCGTTGAAGATCACACGGGTGACAGCGGGCCCTTCTTC.

The genes are TRBV29-1 and TRBJ2-7, with D perhaps TRBD1 (6 bases). This CDR3 has 11 amino acids. From germline, CDR1 is SQVTM and CDR2 ANQGSEA. V was trimmed by 4 bases and J by 7 bases, leaving 11 bases between them. The CDR3 coding sequence is TGCAGCGTTGGGACAGCACGGGAGCAGTACTTC. It codes for CSVGTAREQYF.

The J gene is TRBJ1-6, the V gene TRBV7-8; tentative D call: TRBD1 (6 bases). CDR3 size: 15 residues. Trimming removed 1 base from V and 7 bases from J, with 11 bases in between. Germline loops: CDR1 SGHVS, CDR2 FQNEAQ. DNA for the CDR3: TGTGCCAGCAGCTTAGTGACAGGAGGCAATTCACCCCTCCACTTT. Translating it yields CASSLVTGGNSPLHF.

In the case of this clonotype: One end of the junction varies from germline; a read error may be responsible. CDR3 DNA: TGTGCCAGCAGTGCCTACAGGGGAGTGAACACTGAAGCTTTCTTT. Translation gives CASSAYRGVNTEAFF. The V gene is TRBV10-3, the J gene TRBJ1-1; 7 bases fit TRBD1. The CDR3 loop spans 15 amino acids. The V gene's germline CDR1 is ENHRY and CDR2 SYGVKD.

This chain links TRBV30 with TRBJ1-1; TRBD1 might be the D (6 bases). The germline V gene encodes CDR1 GTSNPN and CDR2 SVGIG (reference sequence). Trimming cost V 1 base and J 9 bases, with 15 bases left between them. The CDR3 consists of 13 residues. This chain's CDR3 is CAWSEGHGKKAFF. DNA for the CDR3: TGTGCCTGGAGTGAGGGACACGGGAAAAAAGCTTTCTTT.

This clonotype was detected only a few times. The CDR3 DNA reads as TGTGCCAGCAGGCTGGAAAGGGGAGCGGAGACCCAGTACTTC. It is translated as CASRLERGAETQYF. V and J are TRBV7-2 and TRBJ2-5, with D perhaps assigned TRBD1 or TRBD2 (5 bases each). CDR3 size: 14 residues. CDR1 is SGHTA, CDR2 FQGNSA, per germline. V was trimmed by 6 bases and J by 5 bases, leaving 16 bases between them.

This clonotype has only a few counts. The chain has TRBV20-1 and TRBJ1-2; possibly TRBD1 for D (5 bases). The V gene's germline CDR1 is DFQATT and CDR2 SNEGSKA (reference sequence). The CDR3 consists of 14 residues. Trimming left V 5 bases short and J 0 bases short, with 13 bases between. CDR3: CSASQGPPNYGYTF. CDR3 DNA: TGCAGTGCTTCGCAGGGACCTCCTAACTATGGCTACACCTTC.

This clonotype was seen more than once but under ten times. The chain couples TRBV29-1 to TRBJ2-2; 8 bases align to TRBD2. V lost 3 bases to trimming and J lost 4 bases; unmatched junction nucleotides: 7. Germline V gene lookup returns CDR1 SQVTM and CDR2 ANQGSEA. The CDR3 is made up of 15 amino acids. The CDR3 spells CSVDLTSVGTGELFF. CDR3 bases: TGCAGCGTTGACCTGACTAGCGTCGGCACCGGGGAGCTGTTTTTT.